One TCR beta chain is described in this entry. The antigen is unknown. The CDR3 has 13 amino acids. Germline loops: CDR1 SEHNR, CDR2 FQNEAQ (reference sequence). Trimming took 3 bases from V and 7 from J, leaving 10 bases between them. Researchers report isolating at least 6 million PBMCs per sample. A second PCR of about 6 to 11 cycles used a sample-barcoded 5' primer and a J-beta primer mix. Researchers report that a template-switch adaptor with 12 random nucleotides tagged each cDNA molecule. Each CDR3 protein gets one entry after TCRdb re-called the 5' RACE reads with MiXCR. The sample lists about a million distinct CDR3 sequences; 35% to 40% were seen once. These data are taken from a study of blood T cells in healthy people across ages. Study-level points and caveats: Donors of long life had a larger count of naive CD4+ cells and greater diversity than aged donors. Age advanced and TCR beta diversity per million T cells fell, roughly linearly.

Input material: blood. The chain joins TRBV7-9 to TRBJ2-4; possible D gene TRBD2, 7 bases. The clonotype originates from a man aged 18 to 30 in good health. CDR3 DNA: TGTGCCAGCAGCTTGGAGGGGGGGAACATTCAGTACTTC. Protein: CASSLEGGNIQYF. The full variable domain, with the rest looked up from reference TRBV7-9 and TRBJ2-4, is DTGVSQNPRHKITKRGQNVTFRCDPISEHNRLYWYRQTLGQGPEFLTYFQNEAQLEKSRLLSDRFSAERPKGSFSTLEIQRTEQGDSAMYLCASSLEGGNIQYFGAGTRLSVL.